One and the same sample provided the 27 T cell receptor beta chains below, sequenced in a study of blood T cell repertoires in COVID-19. Libraries were prepared by immunoSEQ multiplex PCR; TCRdb keeps only in-frame clonotypes and omits some of them. The data show 180,000 or so clones, under 85% seen once. The source material was peripheral blood. The receptors here all came from a woman aged 80 or over with acute or convalescent COVID-19.

This chain connects TRBV5-5 to TRBJ1-2; no definite D call. The CDR3 extends over 13 amino acids. Germline V gives CDR1 SGHKS, CDR2 YYEKEE (reference sequence). Between the trimmed V and J ends, which lost 3 bases and 0 bases, there was a span of 6 bases. The CDR3: CASSWGANYGYTF. The CDR3 DNA reads TGTGCCAGCAGCTGGGGAGCTAACTATGGCTACACCTTC. Variable domain in full (rest from reference TRBV5-5 and TRBJ1-2): DAGVTQSPTHLIKTRGQQVTLRCSPISGHKSVSWYQQVLGQGPQFIFQYYEKEERGRGNFPDRFSARQFPNYSSELNVNALLLGDSALYLCASSWGANYGYTFGSGTRLTVV.

This clone appeared once. This chain's CDR3 is CASSQDSFNQPQHF. For the CDR3, the DNA is TGTGCCAGCAGCCAAGACAGTTTCAATCAGCCCCAGCATTTT. The gene calls are TRBV3-1 (or the pseudogene TRBV3-2) and TRBJ1-5, with no clear D. The germline V gene has CDR1 LGHDT and CDR2 YNNKEL (reference sequence). V was pared by 0 bases and J by 3 bases, with 6 bases between. The CDR3 spans 14 residues.

The chain combines TRBV19 with TRBJ1-2, with 11 bases matching TRBD1. The trim removed 6 bases at V and 6 bases at J, leaving 6 bases unmatched. The length of the CDR3 is 14 residues. CDR1 is LNHDA and CDR2 is SQIVND in the germline V gene (reference sequence). The CDR3, as DNA: TGTGCCAGTAGGTCACTGGGACAGGGGGATGGCTACACCTTC. Translated, it gives CASRSLGQGDGYTF. The full variable domain, in which reference TRBV19 and TRBJ1-2 provide the parts outside the CDR3, is DGGITQSPKYLFRKEGQNVTLSCEQNLNHDAMYWYRQDPGQGLRLIYYSQIVNDFQKGDIAEGYSVSREKKESFPLTVTSAQKNPTAFYLCASRSLGQGDGYTFGSGTRLTVV.

In its sample, this clone was seen a few times. The rearrangement joins TRBV19 to TRBJ1-1, with D possibly being TRBD1 (5 bases). The V end lost 7 bases, the J end lost 5 bases, and 14 bases lay between the germline ends. CDR3 length equals 13 residues. Per the germline V gene, CDR1 is LNHDA and CDR2 is SQIVND (reference sequence). The CDR3 here is CASTQSSGTEAFF. DNA for the CDR3: TGTGCCAGTACTCAATCCTCAGGGACTGAAGCTTTCTTT.

This clone was seen once. V and J are TRBV3-1 (or the pseudogene TRBV3-2) and TRBJ2-3, with a tentative D call TRBD1 (6 bases). The CDR3 extends over 15 amino acids. The germline V and J ends were trimmed by 0 bases and 6 bases, with 13 bases remaining between them. Germline V lookup: CDR1 LGHDT, CDR2 YNNKEL (reference sequence). The CDR3 sequence is CASSQDSTGWDTQYF. DNA for the CDR3: TGTGCCAGCAGCCAAGATTCGACAGGCTGGGATACGCAGTATTTT.

Turning to this clone: The junction differs from germline at one of its ends, possibly a read error. The chain combines TRBV12-3 or TRBV12-4 with TRBJ1-2, with TRBD1 matching over 7 bases. The CDR3 runs 12 residues. CDR3 loop: CASSFMRGETGF. The DNA for the CDR3 is TGTGCCAGCAGTTTTATGAGAGGAGAGACAGGGTTC.

The V call is TRBV29-1, the J call TRBJ1-1, with 7 bases lining up with TRBD1. V trimming: 4 bases; J trimming: 13 bases; junction bases outside the gene matches: 9. The CDR3 has 11 amino acids. Germline V CDR1 and CDR2: SQVTM, ANQGSEA. The DNA for the CDR3 is TGCAGCGTTGCCGCGACAGGGAAGGGTTTCTTT. Amino acid sequence: CSVAATGKGFF.

The rearrangement links TRBV24-1 to TRBJ2-5, with a weak D call TRBD1 (6 bases). Germline V CDR1 and CDR2: KGHDR, SFDVKD. The CDR3 sequence is 15 residues long. V dropped 5 bases and J dropped 5 bases, with 17 bases sitting between them. DNA of the CDR3: TGTGCCACCAGTGGTCCGCAGGGGTTGGGCGAGACCCAGTACTTC. Its protein is CATSGPQGLGETQYF.

The chain uses TRBV6-1 and TRBJ2-7; D might be TRBD2 (7 bases). Trimming took 1 base from V and 2 from J, leaving 15 bases between them. This CDR3 comprises 16 residues. Germline V CDR1 and CDR2: MNHNS, SASEGT. DNA of the CDR3: TGTGCCAGCAGTGAAGGGGGGGGGACACCTACCTACGAGCAGTACTTC. It translates to CASSEGGGTPTYEQYF.

The V gene is TRBV5-1, the J gene TRBJ2-5, with TRBD2 matching 7 bases. The junction had 11 bases not matched to a gene; V was cut back by 1 base and J by 2 bases. Germline V gene data show CDR1 as SGHRS and CDR2 as YFSETQ. There are 17 residues in the CDR3. The CDR3 nucleotides read TGCGCCAGCAGCTTGCTTGTAACGGGAGGTGAGCAAGAGACCCAGTACTTC. Amino acid sequence: CASSLLVTGGEQETQYF.

V and J are TRBV6-5 and TRBJ1-4; weak D call: TRBD1 (6 bases). The germline V gene encodes CDR1 MNHEY and CDR2 SVGAGI. V lost 2 bases to trimming and J lost 7 bases, with 11 bases between them. The CDR3 contains 14 residues. DNA for the CDR3: TGTGCCAGCAGTTACGGGGCAGGGGTTGAAAAACTGTTTTTT. Its protein is CASSYGAGVEKLFF.

The chain has TRBV5-6 and TRBJ1-4; D is undetermined. The CDR3 loop spans 14 amino acids. The germline V and J ends were trimmed by 3 bases and 7 bases, with 13 bases remaining between them. Looked up from germline, CDR1 is SGHDT and CDR2 is YYEEEE. The CDR3 here is CASSSRRHSEKLFF. CDR3 in DNA: TGTGCCAGCAGCTCACGACGGCACAGTGAAAAACTGTTTTTT.

The V gene is TRBV18, the J gene TRBJ1-5; maybe TRBD1 (5 bases). CDR1 is KGHSH and CDR2 is LQKENI in the germline V gene. V lost 6 bases, J lost 7 bases, and 10 bases lay in between. This CDR3 has 12 residues. The CDR3 nucleotides read TGTGCCAGCTCTTCCACAGGACAGCCCCAGCATTTT. This sequence encodes CASSSTGQPQHF.

This clone was observed once. The chain combines TRBV9 with TRBJ2-5; no clear D. The V and J ends lost 0 bases and 2 bases respectively, with 5 bases between them. CDR1 and CDR2 (germline): SGDLS, YYNGEE. The CDR3 covers 13 residues. The CDR3 sequence is CASSVESQETQYF. The CDR3, as DNA: TGTGCCAGCAGCGTAGAATCTCAAGAGACCCAGTACTTC.

The chain recombines TRBV18 with TRBJ2-7; 9 positions agree with TRBD1. This CDR3 spans 14 amino acids. In germline, CDR1 is KGHSH, CDR2 LQKENI. V shed 3 bases and J 1 base; nucleotides not matched to a gene: 1. The CDR3 nucleotides read TGTGCCAGCTCACCGGACAGGGGATCCTACGAGCAGTACTTC. It specifies CASSPDRGSYEQYF.

The chain employs TRBV24-1 and TRBJ2-1; TRBD2 aligns across 12 bases. This CDR3 contains 18 residues. J was trimmed by 8 bases and V by 3 bases; bases with no gene match: 13. The germline V gene encodes CDR1 KGHDR and CDR2 SFDVKD. CDR3 residues: CATSDPGVGLAGLDEQFF. As DNA, the CDR3 is TGTGCCACCAGTGATCCAGGGGTGGGACTAGCGGGTCTCGATGAGCAGTTCTTC.

J is TRBJ2-5 and V is TRBV10-2; the D gene is possibly TRBD1 (6 bases). The length of the CDR3 is 13 residues. Germline assignment: CDR1 WSHSY and CDR2 SAAADI. Trimming removed 6 bases at V and 5 bases at J, with 13 bases between. CDR3 protein: CASRNQGWETQYF. DNA of the CDR3: TGCGCCAGCAGAAACCAGGGGTGGGAGACCCAGTACTTC.

The chain has TRBV11-2 and TRBJ2-3; D is unresolved. This CDR3 is built from 13 residues. V lost 6 bases and J 0 bases, leaving 7 bases between the germline ends. The germline CDR1 and CDR2 sequences are SGHAT and FQNNGV. In DNA, the CDR3 is TGTGCCAGCAGTCTCCCCAGCACAGATACGCAGTATTTT. Translated: CASSLPSTDTQYF.

The rearrangement links TRBV10-3 to TRBJ1-4, with D tentatively TRBD1 (6 bases). The CDR3 length is 13 residues. Germline V gene sequence: CDR1 ENHRY, CDR2 SYGVKD. V was shortened by 11 bases and J by 6 bases, with 16 bases between the two germline ends. This CDR3 reads CASGQGGDEKLFF. For the CDR3, the DNA is TGTGCCTCCGGCCAAGGGGGTGATGAAAAACTGTTTTTT.

The rearrangement uses TRBV5-1 and TRBJ2-3, with D possibly being TRBD2 (6 bases). Germline CDR1 reads SGHRS; CDR2 reads YFSETQ. Trimming took off 0 bases at V and 1 base at J, with 12 bases between the two ends. The CDR3 consists of 16 residues. CDR3 in DNA: TGCGCCAGCAGCTTGGGTGGAGGGCCTGGCACAGATACGCAGTATTTT. Translated, it gives CASSLGGGPGTDTQYF.

This sequence joins TRBV20-1 and TRBJ2-6, with a weak D call TRBD2 (6 bases). The CDR3 spans 17 residues. Germline V gene sequence: CDR1 DFQATT, CDR2 SNEGSKA (reference sequence). V was shortened by 3 bases and J by 0 bases, with 15 bases between the two germline ends. The CDR3 DNA reads TGCAGTGCTAGTCGGGGGTCTACCCTCTCTGGGGCCAACGTCCTGACTTTC. The encoded protein is CSASRGSTLSGANVLTF.

CDR3 in DNA: TGTGCCAGCAGTTCCTACAGGCACTATGGCTACACCTTC. It yields the protein CASSSYRHYGYTF. The rearrangement uses TRBV27 and TRBJ1-2; possible D gene TRBD1, 5 bases. Germline CDR1 and CDR2: MNHEY and SMNVEV (reference sequence). This CDR3 has 13 residues. The germline V and J ends were trimmed by 4 bases and 3 bases, with 9 bases remaining between them.

The chain employs TRBV7-7 and TRBJ2-5; 7 bases agree with TRBD1. In germline, CDR1 is SSHAT, CDR2 FNYEAQ (reference sequence). Unmatched junction bases numbered 9, after V lost 3 bases and J lost 5 bases. The CDR3 contains 15 residues. The CDR3 is CASSFYQGVGETQYF. The CDR3 region has the DNA TGTGCCAGCAGCTTCTACCAGGGGGTCGGGGAGACCCAGTACTTC. Supplemented by reference TRBV7-7 and TRBJ2-5, the full variable domain reads GAGVSQSPRYKVTKRGQDVTLRCDPISSHATLYWYQQALGQGPEFLTYFNYEAQPDKSGLPSDRFSAERPEGSISTLTIQRTEQRDSAMYRCASSFYQGVGETQYFGPGTRLLVL.

V and J are TRBV5-1 and TRBJ2-5; TRBD1 matches at 10 bases. The V and J ends lost 4 bases and 1 base, in that order; junction bases with no gene match: 7. The CDR3 length is 16 residues. Germline V CDR1 and CDR2: SGHRS, YFSETQ. The CDR3 DNA is TGCGCCAGCAGCGACCGGACAGGGGGTGCCCAAGAGACCCAGTACTTC. It specifies CASSDRTGGAQETQYF.

The gene calls are TRBV10-2 and TRBJ2-1; TRBD1 is a possible D gene (5 bases). The CDR3 spans 14 residues. Germline V CDR1 and CDR2: WSHSY, SAAADI. V shed 6 bases and J shed 6 bases, with 15 bases lying between them. CDR3 bases: TGCGCCAGCAGCTCTAAGGGGTCTTCCAATGAGCAGTTCTTC. This translates into CASSSKGSSNEQFF.

The gene calls are TRBV10-3 and TRBJ2-2, with a possible D match to TRBD2 (7 bases). There are 12 residues in the CDR3. The V gene's germline CDR1 is ENHRY and CDR2 SYGVKD. The germline V and J ends were trimmed by 11 bases and 3 bases, with 10 bases remaining between them. The CDR3 DNA is TGTGCCGCCGGGGGGCACACCGGGGAGCTGTTTTTT. This translates into CAAGGHTGELFF.

This clone was recorded a few times. The chain has TRBV12-3 or TRBV12-4 and TRBJ1-6; D gene ambiguous. The ends were cut back, 1 base at V and 10 bases at J, with 8 bases in the middle. The CDR3 length is 13 residues. This CDR3 reads CASSLGRRSPLHF. The CDR3 coding sequence is TGTGCCAGCAGTTTAGGAAGGAGATCACCCCTCCACTTT.